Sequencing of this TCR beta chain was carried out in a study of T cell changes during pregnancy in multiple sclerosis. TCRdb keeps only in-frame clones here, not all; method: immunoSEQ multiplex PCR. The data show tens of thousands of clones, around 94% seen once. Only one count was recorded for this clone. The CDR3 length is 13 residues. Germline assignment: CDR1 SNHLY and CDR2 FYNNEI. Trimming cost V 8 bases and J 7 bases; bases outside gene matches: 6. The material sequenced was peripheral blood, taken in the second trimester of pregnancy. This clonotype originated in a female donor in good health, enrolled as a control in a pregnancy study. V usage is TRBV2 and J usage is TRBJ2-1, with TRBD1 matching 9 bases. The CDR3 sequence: CASGDRVVNEQFF. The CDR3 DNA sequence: TGTGCCAGCGGGGACAGGGTGGTGAATGAGCAGTTCTTC.